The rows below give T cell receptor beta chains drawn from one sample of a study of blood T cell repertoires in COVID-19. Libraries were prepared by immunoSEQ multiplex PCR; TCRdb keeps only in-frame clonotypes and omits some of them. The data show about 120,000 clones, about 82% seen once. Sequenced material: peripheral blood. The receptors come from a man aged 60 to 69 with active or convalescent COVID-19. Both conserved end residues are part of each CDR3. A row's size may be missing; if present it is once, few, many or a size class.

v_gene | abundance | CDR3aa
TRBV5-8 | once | CASSPIDAATGELFF
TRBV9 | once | CASSAGQGVNTEAFF
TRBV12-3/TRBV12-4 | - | CASSKGYEQYF
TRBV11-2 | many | CASSLVTGLINEQFF
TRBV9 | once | CASSPGTRSYEQYF
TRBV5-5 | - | CASSQTPSSYNEQFF
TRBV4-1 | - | CASSQDLGFYEQYF
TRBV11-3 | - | CASSLQSQGGFETQYF
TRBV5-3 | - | CARKGSPSGRSNLSSYEQYF
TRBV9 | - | CASSVDTNQPQHF
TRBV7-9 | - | CASSFSSDSPSGPQHF
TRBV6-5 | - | CASRRPPDTEAFF
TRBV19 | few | CATRGTYEQYF
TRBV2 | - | CASSEDLGQVEAFF
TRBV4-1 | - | CASSQDRGHGYGYTF
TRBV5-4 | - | CASSAGPGLGETQYF
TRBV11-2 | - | CASSYGGEQYF
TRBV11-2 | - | CASRIANEQFF
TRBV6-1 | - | CASSDTPQGGTEAFF
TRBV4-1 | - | CASSLPRTGYYGYTF
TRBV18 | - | CASSADVVGNEQYF
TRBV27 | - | CASRLDWSTDTQYF
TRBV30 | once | CASRYSNEKLFF
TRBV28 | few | CASISKRYSTDTQYF
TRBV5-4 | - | CASSRTSGSYEQYF
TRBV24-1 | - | CATSDPPGGPGTDTQYF